Listed below are T cell receptor beta chains from one sample, sequenced in a study of T cells in Graves' hyperthyroidism and ophthalmopathy. TCRdb re-derived calls from the multiplex PCR reads in MiXCR, one entry per CDR3 protein. The data contain about 200,000 distinct CDR3 sequences, roughly 18% of them singletons. Sequencing was carried out using blood. These receptors were collected from a man between 50 and 59 years old with Graves' hyperthyroidism. Each CDR3 is given with its conserved first and last residue. Fields, in order: D gene, V gene, clone size, J gene, CDR3 DNA, CDR3 protein. D genes are given only for firm matches. Size is stated for part of the rows, as once, few or many counts, or as a class when the clone is expanded.

D: TRBD2
V: TRBV28
size: -
J: TRBJ2-1
DNA: TGTGCCAGCAGTGCCGGGACTAGCGGGAGAGGGCATGAGCAGTTCTTC
CDR3: CASSAGTSGRGHEQFF

D: -
V: TRBV30
size: many
J: TRBJ1-5
DNA: TGTGCCTGGAGTGGGGGGCTTGGCCAGCCCCAGCATTTT
CDR3: CAWSGGLGQPQHF

D: -
V: TRBV29-1
size: -
J: TRBJ2-5
DNA: TGCAGCGTTGGGGATGAGACCCAGTACTTC
CDR3: CSVGDETQYF

D: -
V: TRBV3-1
size: many
J: TRBJ1-1
DNA: TGTGCCAGCAGCCCGGGGGGGCGCGTTGAAGCTTTCTTT
CDR3: CASSPGGRVEAFF

D: -
V: TRBV6-5
size: -
J: TRBJ2-3
DNA: TGTGCCAGCGGTCGGGGTCGGGAAGATACGCAGTATTTT
CDR3: CASGRGREDTQYF

D: TRBD2
V: TRBV12-3/TRBV12-4
size: many
J: TRBJ2-3
DNA: TGTGCCAGCAGTTCCCGACTAGCGGGAGGGACAGATACGCAGTATTTT
CDR3: CASSSRLAGGTDTQYF

D: -
V: TRBV12-3/TRBV12-4
size: many
J: TRBJ2-7
DNA: TGTGCCAGCAGTGACACCCCGAGGTCTTACGAGCAGTACTTC
CDR3: CASSDTPRSYEQYF

D: -
V: TRBV11-3
size: -
J: TRBJ2-3
DNA: TGTGCCAGCAGCTTACCTCTGGGAGGTACGCAGTATTTT
CDR3: CASSLPLGGTQYF

D: TRBD1
V: TRBV6-1
size: -
J: TRBJ1-3
DNA: TGTGCCAGCAGGCCCCGGGACAGGGGTGGAAACACCATATATTTT
CDR3: CASRPRDRGGNTIYF

D: -
V: TRBV7-3
size: few
J: TRBJ2-3
DNA: TGTGCCAGCAGCTTAAACGGAGGGATGGATACGCAGTATTTT
CDR3: CASSLNGGMDTQYF

D: -
V: TRBV29-1
size: many
J: TRBJ1-3
DNA: TGCAGCGTTGCAACGAGAAACACCATATATTTT
CDR3: CSVATRNTIYF

D: TRBD1
V: TRBV5-1
size: many
J: TRBJ2-7
DNA: TGCGCCAGCAGCCCGGGACAGGGGATTGGGGAGCAGTACTTC
CDR3: CASSPGQGIGEQYF

D: TRBD2
V: TRBV5-1
size: -
J: TRBJ2-7
DNA: TGCGCCAGCAGCGCGACAGCGGGAGCACTCGAGCAGTACTTC
CDR3: CASSATAGALEQYF

D: -
V: TRBV6-1
size: -
J: TRBJ1-1
DNA: TGTGCCAGCAGCGAGGGGCCAGCCATGAACACTGAAGCTTTCTTT
CDR3: CASSEGPAMNTEAFF

D: TRBD2
V: TRBV30
size: few
J: TRBJ2-5
DNA: TGTGCCTGGAGTGTTAGCGGGAGGGCCGAGGAGGCCCAGTACTTC
CDR3: CAWSVSGRAEEAQYF

D: -
V: TRBV6-2/TRBV6-3
size: few
J: TRBJ2-3
DNA: TGTGCCAGCAGACCTACAGGGTCAGATACGCAGTATTTT
CDR3: CASRPTGSDTQYF

D: TRBD2
V: TRBV20-1
size: -
J: TRBJ2-5
DNA: TGCAGTGCTAGTCCCCCTCGTAGCGGGAAAGAGACCCAGTACTTC
CDR3: CSASPPRSGKETQYF

D: -
V: TRBV7-8
size: -
J: TRBJ2-1
DNA: TGTGCCAGCAGCCGGGACATGGGGCTGTTTATAAAGGGCGATGAGCAGTTCTTC
CDR3: CASSRDMGLFIKGDEQFF

D: TRBD1
V: TRBV4-1
size: few
J: TRBJ2-7
DNA: TGCGCCAGCAGCCAAAGCGGTGGACAGGACAGCTCCTACGAGCAGTACTTC
CDR3: CASSQSGGQDSSYEQYF

D: -
V: TRBV5-1
size: -
J: TRBJ2-5
DNA: TGCGCCAGCAGCTGGGATCTAAGGGATGAGACCCAGTACTTC
CDR3: CASSWDLRDETQYF

D: -
V: TRBV29-1
size: -
J: TRBJ2-7
DNA: TGCAGCGTTGCGTCAGGGTACGAGCAGTACTTC
CDR3: CSVASGYEQYF

D: TRBD1
V: TRBV28
size: many
J: TRBJ1-1
DNA: TGTGCCAGCAGTTGGGACAGGCCCCTGAACACTGAAGCTTTCTTT
CDR3: CASSWDRPLNTEAFF

D: TRBD1
V: TRBV25-1
size: -
J: TRBJ2-1
DNA: TGTGCCAGCAGTGAATATAGACAGGGTCGGGGAAATGAGCAGTTCTTC
CDR3: CASSEYRQGRGNEQFF

D: -
V: TRBV6-1
size: -
J: TRBJ1-1
DNA: TGTGCCATAGGGTCCACTGAAGCTTTCTTT
CDR3: CAIGSTEAFF

D: -
V: TRBV28
size: -
J: TRBJ2-6
DNA: TGTGCCAGCAGCAGTTTCGAGGGGGCTGGGGCCAACGTCCTGACTTTC
CDR3: CASSSFEGAGANVLTF

D: TRBD1
V: TRBV12-3/TRBV12-4
size: few
J: TRBJ1-2
DNA: TGTGCCAGCAGTTCCGGGACAGTGAGCTATGGCTACACCTTC
CDR3: CASSSGTVSYGYTF

D: -
V: TRBV11-2
size: many
J: TRBJ1-3
DNA: TGTGCCAGCAGCATTGGACGGAGCTCTGGAAACACCATATATTTT
CDR3: CASSIGRSSGNTIYF

D: -
V: TRBV11-3
size: many
J: TRBJ2-7
DNA: TGTGCCAGCAGCTTGTTTGGCAGAACCTACGAGCAGTACTTC
CDR3: CASSLFGRTYEQYF

D: -
V: TRBV9
size: many
J: TRBJ2-5
DNA: TGTGCCAGCAGACTACATGAAGATACCTGGGAGACCCAGTACTTC
CDR3: CASRLHEDTWETQYF

D: TRBD2
V: TRBV10-2
size: many
J: TRBJ2-5
DNA: TGCGCCAGCAGACTAGCGGGAGGGCCACCGCAAGAGACCCAGTACTTC
CDR3: CASRLAGGPPQETQYF

D: -
V: TRBV12-3/TRBV12-4
size: -
J: TRBJ1-5
DNA: TGTGCCAGCAGTTTGAGGGTTTGGAACCCCCAGGGGCCTCAGCCCCAGCATTTT
CDR3: CASSLRVWNPQGPQPQHF

D: -
V: TRBV30
size: many
J: TRBJ1-2
DNA: TGTGCCTGGAGTGTACTTAAGGCAGGGAGGCACTATGGCTACACCTTC
CDR3: CAWSVLKAGRHYGYTF

D: -
V: TRBV5-5
size: few
J: TRBJ1-6
DNA: TGTGCCAGCAGCCCCGGCCGGGTCTCCTATAATTCACCCCTCCACTTT
CDR3: CASSPGRVSYNSPLHF

D: -
V: TRBV28
size: many
J: TRBJ1-2
DNA: TGTGCCAGCAGTCGACCCAGGGGCGACTATGGCTACACCTTC
CDR3: CASSRPRGDYGYTF

D: -
V: TRBV6-1
size: many
J: TRBJ2-2
DNA: TGTGCCAGCGGGACGAACACCGGGGAGCTGTTTTTT
CDR3: CASGTNTGELFF

D: TRBD2
V: TRBV5-1
size: many
J: TRBJ2-3
DNA: TGCGCCAGCAGCTGGCCTAGCGGGGGGAGAAGCACAGATACGCAGTATTTT
CDR3: CASSWPSGGRSTDTQYF

D: TRBD1
V: TRBV6-1
size: -
J: TRBJ2-2
DNA: TGTGCCAGCAGCCCGGGACAGTACTTTTTTACCGGGGAGCTGTTTTTT
CDR3: CASSPGQYFFTGELFF

D: -
V: TRBV5-1
size: -
J: TRBJ1-1
DNA: TGCGCCAGCAGCTTGAGTCCGAGAAGGACAGAGAACACTGAAGCTTTCTTT
CDR3: CASSLSPRRTENTEAFF

D: TRBD1
V: TRBV3-1
size: many
J: TRBJ2-7
DNA: TGTGCCAGCAGACAGGGGGCCTCCTACGAGCAGTACTTC
CDR3: CASRQGASYEQYF

D: TRBD2
V: TRBV30
size: -
J: TRBJ2-3
DNA: TGTGCCTGGAATCCTAGCGGGAGCACAGATACGCAGTATTTT
CDR3: CAWNPSGSTDTQYF

D: TRBD1
V: TRBV27
size: -
J: TRBJ2-1
DNA: TGTGCCAGCAGTTTTCGGGACAGGGGATACAATGAGCAGCTCTTC
CDR3: CASSFRDRGYNEQLF

D: -
V: TRBV2
size: many
J: TRBJ2-5
DNA: TGTGCCAGCAGTGATATTCGCACGGCAGAGACCCAGTACTTC
CDR3: CASSDIRTAETQYF

D: -
V: TRBV6-5
size: -
J: TRBJ1-1
DNA: TGTGCCAGCAGTTACTCGAGGAGGAACACTGAAGCTTTCTTT
CDR3: CASSYSRRNTEAFF